Each of the 2 T cell receptor beta chains below was sequenced from the same sample in a study of T cell responses to AZD1222 COVID-19 vaccine. Data came from immunoSEQ multiplex PCR; TCRdb stores just in-frame clones and leaves some out. The sample carries roughly 200,000 clones, 90% to 95% recorded once. This specimen was peripheral blood, taken 28 days after the second dose of the MenACWY control vaccine. The receptor source for this set is an adult who received the MenACWY meningococcal vaccine as a control.

The chain uses TRBV3-1 (or the pseudogene TRBV3-2) and TRBJ2-3, with 7 bases that match TRBD1. Germline assignment: CDR1 LGHDT and CDR2 YNNKEL (reference sequence). The V segment lost 4 bases and the J segment 4 bases; nucleotides outside the gene matches: 11. This CDR3 is 16 amino acids long. The CDR3 protein is CASSPYRGRGADTQYF. CDR3 bases: TGTGCCAGCAGCCCGTACAGGGGAAGAGGAGCAGATACGCAGTATTTT.

The chain combines TRBV7-2 with TRBJ2-7; TRBD2 aligns across 10 bases. The CDR3 is made up of 15 amino acids. Germline trimming cut 5 bases from V and 2 bases from J; bases unmatched to any gene: 6. Germline V gene data show CDR1 as SGHTA and CDR2 as FQGNSA. In DNA form, the CDR3 reads TGTGCCAGCAGCCTCAGGACTAGCGGAGCCTACGAGCAGTACTTC. The encoded protein is CASSLRTSGAYEQYF.